A selection of T cell receptor beta chains follows, all from one sample in a study of long-term antiretroviral therapy in people with HIV. The protocol was immunoSEQ multiplex PCR, while the TCRdb copy is restricted to in-frame clones and leaves out a portion. The sample has fewer than 40,000 clones, around 97% seen once; the top ten hold less than 3.5%. The specimen was unsorted PBMCs, collected 6.9 years after starting antiretroviral therapy. These receptor sequences come from a man aged 25-45 years with HIV. The CDR3 runs from the conserved cysteine through the conserved F or W. A D gene is named only where the DNA matches it firmly. Some rows mark clone size as missing; the rest say once, few, many or name a class of expanded clone.

clone size	V gene	J gene	D gene	CDR3 protein	CDR3 DNA
-	TRBV11-1	TRBJ2-7	-	CASSGYRDSYEQYF	TGTGCCAGCAGCGGATACAGGGACTCCTACGAGCAGTACTTC
-	TRBV5-8	TRBJ1-6	-	CASSLGGTPPGSSYNSPLHF	TGTGCCAGCAGCTTGGGGGGCACGCCCCCTGGGAGCTCCTATAATTCACCCCTCCACTTT
-	TRBV14	TRBJ1-1	-	CASTHTEAFF	TGTGCCAGCACCCACACTGAAGCTTTCTTT
-	TRBV19	TRBJ2-1	-	CASSMVATMSRGEQFF	TGTGCCAGTAGTATGGTGGCGACAATGTCCAGGGGTGAGCAGTTCTTC
-	TRBV4-3	TRBJ2-3	TRBD2	CASSRLTSGSTDTQYF	TGCGCCAGCAGCCGCTTGACTAGCGGAAGCACAGATACGCAGTATTTT
once	TRBV20-1	TRBJ2-7	TRBD2	CSSGSVGEQYF	TGCAGTAGCGGGAGTGTCGGCGAGCAGTACTTC
once	TRBV11-2	TRBJ2-3	-	CASSTNPGGALDTQYF	TGTGCCAGCAGTACGAACCCTGGGGGAGCCTTGGATACGCAGTATTTT
once	TRBV19	TRBJ2-7	-	CASSARGKSWYEQYF	TGTGCCAGTAGTGCGAGGGGGAAATCTTGGTACGAGCAGTACTTC
-	TRBV11-2	TRBJ2-7	TRBD1	CASSFGTGFFRPGDYEQYF	TGTGCCAGCAGCTTTGGGACAGGGTTTTTCAGGCCTGGTGACTACGAGCAGTACTTC
-	TRBV27	TRBJ1-1	-	CASSYGTANAKAFF	TGTGCCAGCAGTTACGGGACGGCGAACGCGAAGGCTTTCTTT
-	TRBV18	TRBJ2-7	-	CASSPRRGNSYEQYF	TGTGCCAGCTCACCACGCCGGGGGAACTCCTACGAGCAGTACTTC
-	TRBV10-3	TRBJ2-7	TRBD2	CAYGMGLASEQYF	TGTGCCTACGGGATGGGACTAGCATCCGAGCAGTACTTC
-	TRBV5-1	TRBJ1-1	-	CASRPRGGTEAFF	TGCGCCAGCAGGCCTAGGGGTGGAACTGAAGCTTTCTTT
-	TRBV10-3	TRBJ1-1	-	CAITGTLGTEAFF	TGTGCCATCACCGGGACCCTGGGAACTGAAGCTTTCTTT
-	TRBV7-2	TRBJ2-7	-	CASSLGVWAEQYF	TGTGCCAGCAGCTTAGGGGTTTGGGCCGAGCAGTACTTC
-	TRBV7-9	TRBJ2-7	TRBD1	CASGQGAGEQYF	TGTGCCAGCGGCCAGGGGGCAGGCGAGCAGTACTTC
once	TRBV9	TRBJ1-2	-	CASSEGDRHYGYTF	TGTGCCAGCAGCGAGGGGGACCGACACTATGGCTACACCTTC
-	TRBV27	TRBJ2-3	-	CASQVAARPDTQYF	TGTGCCAGTCAGGTCGCAGCACGTCCAGATACGCAGTATTTT
-	TRBV11-1	TRBJ2-1	-	CASSRTGPYYNEQFF	TGTGCCAGCAGCCGGACTGGCCCTTACTACAATGAGCAGTTCTTC
-	TRBV28	TRBJ1-1	-	CASSSSTTEAFF	TGTGCCAGCAGTTCTTCCACCACTGAAGCTTTCTTT
-	TRBV10-3	TRBJ2-3	TRBD1	CAISDPRWGQGSDTQYF	TGTGCCATCAGTGACCCGCGGTGGGGACAGGGGTCGGATACGCAGTATTTT
-	TRBV29-1	TRBJ2-1	TRBD2	CSTSPGTSGGEQFF	TGCAGCACCTCGCCCGGGACTAGCGGGGGAGAGCAGTTCTTC
-	TRBV4-2	TRBJ2-3	-	CASSQSEDADTQYF	TGTGCCAGCAGCCAAAGTGAGGACGCAGATACGCAGTATTTT
-	TRBV27	TRBJ2-3	TRBD2	CASSLAGAPTDTQYF	TGTGCCAGCAGTCTAGCGGGGGCTCCCACAGATACGCAGTATTTT
-	TRBV4-1	TRBJ1-2	-	CASSRQELYKFELRGYTF	TGCGCCAGCAGCCGGCAGGAACTTTACAAGTTTGAGCTTCGTGGCTACACCTTC
-	TRBV5-1	TRBJ2-5	-	CASSLDGFETQYF	TGCGCCAGCAGCTTGGACGGATTTGAGACCCAGTACTTC
-	TRBV27	TRBJ2-1	TRBD1	CASSLGTGRSYNEQFF	TGTGCCAGCAGTTTAGGGACAGGCCGCTCCTACAATGAGCAGTTCTTC
-	TRBV30	TRBJ1-5	-	CAWSRGFGQPQHF	TGTGCCTGGAGCAGAGGGTTTGGGCAGCCCCAGCATTTT
-	TRBV7-9	TRBJ2-2	-	CASSFGFPGDTGELFF	TGTGCCAGCAGCTTTGGGTTTCCCGGGGACACCGGGGAGCTGTTTTTT
-	TRBV15	TRBJ1-5	-	CATSRGAPGRPQHF	TGTGCCACCAGCAGAGGCGCCCCGGGGAGGCCCCAGCATTTT
-	TRBV13	TRBJ2-2	-	CASASVTGELFF	TGTGCCAGCGCATCAGTTACCGGGGAGCTGTTTTTT
-	TRBV9	TRBJ1-2	-	CASSVSKGPEGYGYTF	TGTGCCAGCAGCGTATCGAAGGGCCCGGAGGGTTATGGCTACACCTTC
-	TRBV12-5	TRBJ2-1	TRBD2	CASGTGTSGYNEQFF	TGTGCTAGTGGCACGGGGACTAGCGGATACAATGAGCAGTTCTTC
-	TRBV6-1	TRBJ1-1	-	CASTGQSSMNTEAFF	TGTGCCAGCACGGGGCAGTCCTCCATGAACACTGAAGCTTTCTTT
once	TRBV6-4	TRBJ1-3	-	CASRLLATSSGNTIYF	TGTGCCAGCAGGTTGCTGGCGACGAGCTCTGGAAACACCATATATTTT
-	TRBV7-2	TRBJ2-7	-	CASSPRTDYEQYF	TGTGCCAGCAGCCCCCGGACAGATTACGAGCAGTACTTC
-	TRBV7-9	TRBJ1-5	-	CASSSGSLQGSPQPQHF	TGTGCCAGCAGCTCCGGCTCCCTACAGGGCTCCCCTCAGCCCCAGCATTTT
once	TRBV4-2	TRBJ1-1	-	CASSQGRPMNTEAFF	TGTGCCAGCAGCCAAGGCAGGCCTATGAACACTGAAGCTTTCTTT
-	TRBV12-5	TRBJ1-2	-	CASGHRAGVVGYTF	TGTGCTAGTGGTCACAGGGCAGGGGTAGTTGGCTACACCTTC
-	TRBV19	TRBJ2-3	-	CASSIGFQATTDTQYF	TGTGCCAGTAGTATTGGATTCCAAGCCACCACAGATACGCAGTATTTT